The TCR beta chain under discussion was sequenced for a study of metastatic and nonmetastatic thyroid tumors. V lost 4 bases, J lost 0 bases, and 10 bases lay in between. CDR3 length: 15 amino acids. The V gene's germline CDR1 is SEHNR and CDR2 FQNEAQ (reference sequence). This clone was seen at least ten times. As yet, its antigen is unknown. None of the patients had undergone any treatment ahead of thyroid surgery. TCRdb reanalyzed the PCR reads with MiXCR. The sample has some 28,000 clones, around 17% seen once; the top ten hold around 4.5%. Study-wide findings and caveats: Malignant tumors reportedly showed significantly higher TCR beta diversity than benign nodules in both blood and tumor.

Sequences were obtained from blood. The chain employs TRBV7-9 and TRBJ1-3; possibly TRBD1 for D (6 bases). This clonotype was obtained from a female donor with papillary thyroid cancer or a benign thyroid nodule (not recorded which). Some clones in this sample may be carry-over from other donors' samples. This CDR3 is CASSSQGFSGNTIYF. The CDR3 DNA sequence: TGTGCCAGCAGCTCCCAGGGGTTCTCTGGAAACACCATATATTTT.